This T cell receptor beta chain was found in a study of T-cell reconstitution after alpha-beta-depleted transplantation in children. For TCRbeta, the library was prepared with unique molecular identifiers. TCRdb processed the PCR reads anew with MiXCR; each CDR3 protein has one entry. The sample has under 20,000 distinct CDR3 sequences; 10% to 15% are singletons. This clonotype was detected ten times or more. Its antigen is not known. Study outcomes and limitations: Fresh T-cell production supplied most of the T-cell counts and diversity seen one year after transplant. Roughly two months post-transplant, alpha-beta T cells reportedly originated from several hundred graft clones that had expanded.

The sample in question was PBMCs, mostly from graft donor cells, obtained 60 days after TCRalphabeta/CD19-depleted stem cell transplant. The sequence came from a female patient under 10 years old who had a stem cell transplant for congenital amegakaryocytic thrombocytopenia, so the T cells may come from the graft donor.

The CDR3 DNA follows: TGTGCCAGCAGCCAAATCACTAGTAGGCAGTTCTTC. The encoded protein is CASSQITSRQFF. The rearrangement links TRBV3-1 to TRBJ2-1, with D possibly being TRBD2 (5 bases). The V end lost 2 bases, the J end lost 12 bases, and 11 bases lay between the germline ends. The V gene's germline CDR1 is LGHDT and CDR2 YNNKEL (reference sequence). The CDR3 has 12 residues.